A single TCR beta chain is shown here with its context. This clone showed up just once. This clone's antigen is unknown. Germline and junction disagree at one end, which may indicate a read error. The CDR3 sequence holds 15 residues, the cysteine and phenylalanine included. CDR3 DNA only is kept here, 45 bases in frame from base 1. The germline V gene sets CDR1 to SGHTA and CDR2 to FQGNSA. The cohort included some 30 patients with locally advanced or metastatic urothelial carcinoma who were treated at Memorial Sloan Kettering on a trial protocol. Peripheral blood mononuclear cells were collected from each patient pretreatment and during treatment, giving between 1 and 8 total time points per patient. The Qiagen DNeasy Blood extraction kit was used to purify genomic DNA from total PBMCs and from tumor samples. PBMCs were collected pretreatment and during treatment, and were isolated and stored as previously described.

This sample stems from a study of PD-L1 blockade in urothelial cancer (dated by TCRdb to 2017 to 2019). Turning to the overall study: Therapy was started at some point between 2013 and 2015 for all patients, and atezolizumab 1,200 mg was administered intravenously every 3 weeks. Twenty-five of 29 patients were identified as males with urothelial cancer of bladder origin, and a prior smoking history was reported by 18 of 29 patients. Patients had an ECOG performance status of 0 or 1 and had received between 0 and 3 prior chemotherapy regimens. Blood samples were analyzed at 3 weeks after treatment start (second dose) and at 6 weeks after treatment start. Blood samples gave a median of roughly 150,000 T cells and approximately 85,000 unique TCRs, with a median clonality of approximately 0.08. The study, an exploratory multi-omic analysis, examined somatic, immune and clinical correlates of response to PD-L1 blockade with atezolizumab in urothelial cancer. Pretreatment tumor samples, along with matched peripheral blood serially collected before and after atezolizumab treatment, were subjected to TCR sequencing. Durable clinical benefit was defined as progression-free survival longer than 6 months, and TCR features were also tested against progression-free and overall survival. In the same patients who had TCR sequencing, pretreatment tumors also underwent whole exome sequencing and RNA sequencing. Durable clinical benefit was achieved by nine patients and was not achieved by 20 patients. Approximately 30 patients had pretreatment blood TCR-seq, around 25 had at least one posttreatment blood collection, and around 25 had tumor TCR-seq. What the work shows at the level of the full study, not this receptor alone: Because the sample size was small (n ≈ 27) and many exploratory analyses were performed, the results are intended to be hypothesis-generating. Among patients with durable benefit, tumor-associated TCR clones showed greater expansion in peripheral blood 3 weeks after treatment started (n of about 21, p = 0.022). Improved progression-free and overall survival was found to be associated with pretreatment peripheral blood TCR clonality below the median.

Synthetic TCR analog templates were spiked into each PCR to estimate absolute template abundance from read counts. The immunoSEQ assay was used to amplify TCRbeta CDR3 regions from genomic DNA with bias-controlled V and J gene primers. Sequencing of rearranged TCRbeta segments was performed at approximately 20X coverage. The study's own analysis went as follows. Sequencing errors were corrected by clustering and CDR3s were annotated against IMGT to assign V, D and J genes. Downstream analyses used only productive TCRbeta rearrangements and left out out-of-frame or stop-codon sequences. Clonality was calculated as one minus the Shannon entropy normalized by the log of the number of unique productive sequences. Clones differing between time points or between blood and tumor were identified by Fisher's exact test with Benjamini-Hochberg correction at adjusted p below 0.01. TCRdb took this table from immuneACCESS and kept in-frame rearrangements with V and J called. Such tables lack part of the clones; where checked against another copy, unresolved V genes explain under half of the gap, and the rest is unexplained. Clonal size and the V and J genes are those of that table, whereas D and trimming came from the DNA. The sample table holds 40,000 or so clones, of which around 80% were seen once. The leading ten clones occupy about 4% of the sample.

The sequence was collected from a man aged 65 to 85 with urothelial cancer. The chain links TRBV7-2 with TRBJ1-1; D gene: possibly TRBD1, on 6 matching bases. The starting material was PBMCs, obtained around atezolizumab (anti-PD-L1) treatment. The CDR3 region reads CVSSPRFGQPGGAFF. The DNA sequence is given as TGTGTCAGCAGCCCGAGGTTTGGACAGCCGGGGGGTGCTTTCTTT.